This entry concerns a single T cell receptor beta chain. Its cognate antigen is unknown. The data were produced by immunoSEQ multiplex PCR, yet TCRdb's version contains in-frame clones alone and is incomplete. The repertoire holds about 2.4 million clones, with over 85% as singletons. The sample belongs to a study of shared clonotypes between healthy human individuals. General study findings and limits: In this cohort, only blood was sampled, and tissue repertoires likely differ. Unshared clonotypes carried lower generation probabilities than those common to all four donors.

Germline assignment: CDR1 MNHEY and CDR2 SMNVEV (reference sequence). The CDR3 sequence is 17 residues long. The V segment lost 6 bases and the J segment 4 bases; nucleotides outside the gene matches: 15. The source of this sequence is a man between 18 and 35 years old in good health. Some clones in this sample may be carry-over from other donors' samples. The chain has TRBV27 and TRBJ2-1, with 7 bases fitting TRBD2. Input material: naive CD4+ T cells from PBMCs. Subset denoted: CD45RA+ positively selected. The CDR3 DNA reads as TGTGCCAGCAGCGCGGGGGTGGCGGGAGCATGGTACAATGAGCAGTTCTTC. Amino acids: CASSAGVAGAWYNEQFF.